This T cell receptor beta chain comes out of a study of tumor and adjacent non-tumor tissue in lung cancer. Study background: Patients comprised some eleven adenocarcinoma, a couple of squamous cell carcinoma and 1 small cell lung cancer. The patients, 10 to 11 men and about 5 women, were roughly 30 to 80 with stage I to III disease. Some 4.2 million productive TCRbeta reads were obtained per sample on average.

Three rounds of nested PCR, following a modified ARM-PCR protocol, produced the TCRbeta library. Using its own MiXCR run on the multiplex PCR reads, TCRdb lists one record per CDR3 protein. The repertoire consists of about 98,000 distinct CDR3 sequences, with about 80% occurring once and the leading ten covering more than 25%. The template was RNA from unsorted bulk tissue. This non-tumor lung sample came from over 3 cm beyond the tumor edge. CDR1 SGHAT and CDR2 FQNNGV come from the germline V gene. The CDR3 extends over 12 amino acids. In regard to this clonotype: An end of the junction differs from the germline gene, which may be a read error.

The chain couples TRBV11-2 to TRBJ1-1; D gene unclear. This sequence was found in a man between 60 and 70 years old with small cell lung cancer. Sequenced input: distant non-tumor lung tissue. CDR3 loop: CASSLVRWEAFF. CDR3 nucleotides: TGTGCCAGCAGTTTAGTCAGATGGGAGGCTTTCTTT.